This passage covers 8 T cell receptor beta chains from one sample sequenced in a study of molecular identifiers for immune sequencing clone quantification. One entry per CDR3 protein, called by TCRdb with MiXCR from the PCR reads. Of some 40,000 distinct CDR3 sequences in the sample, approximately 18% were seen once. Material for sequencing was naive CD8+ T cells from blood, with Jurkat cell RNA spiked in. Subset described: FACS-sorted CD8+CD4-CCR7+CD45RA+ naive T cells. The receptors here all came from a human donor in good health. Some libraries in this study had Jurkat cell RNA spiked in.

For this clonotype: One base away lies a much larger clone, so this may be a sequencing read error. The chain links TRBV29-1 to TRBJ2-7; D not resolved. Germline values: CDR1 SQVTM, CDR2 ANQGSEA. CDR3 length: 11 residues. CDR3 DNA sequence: TGCGGCGTTTACAAGGGCTACGAGCAGTACTTC. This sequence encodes CGVYKGYEQYF.

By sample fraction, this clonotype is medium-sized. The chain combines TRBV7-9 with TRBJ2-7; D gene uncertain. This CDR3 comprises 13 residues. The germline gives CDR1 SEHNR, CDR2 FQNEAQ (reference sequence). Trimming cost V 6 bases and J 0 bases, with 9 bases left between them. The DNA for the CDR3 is TGTGCCAGCAGTTCCGGGTCCTCCTACGAGCAGTACTTC. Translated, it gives CASSSGSSYEQYF.

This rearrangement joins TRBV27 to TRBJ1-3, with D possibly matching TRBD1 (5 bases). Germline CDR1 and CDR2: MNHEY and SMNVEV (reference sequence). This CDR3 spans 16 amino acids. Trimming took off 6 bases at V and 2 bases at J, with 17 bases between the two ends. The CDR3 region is CASSRTPRGPGNTIYF. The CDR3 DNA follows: TGTGCCAGCAGCCGAACCCCGCGGGGCCCTGGAAACACCATATATTTT.

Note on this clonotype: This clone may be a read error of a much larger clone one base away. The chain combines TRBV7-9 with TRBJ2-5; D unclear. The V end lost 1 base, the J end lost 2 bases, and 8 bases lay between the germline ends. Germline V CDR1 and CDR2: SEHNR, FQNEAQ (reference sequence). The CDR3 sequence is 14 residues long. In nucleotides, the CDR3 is TGTGCCAGCAGCTTAGTGTTGGAACAAGAGACCCAGTACTTC. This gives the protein CASSLVLEQETQYF.

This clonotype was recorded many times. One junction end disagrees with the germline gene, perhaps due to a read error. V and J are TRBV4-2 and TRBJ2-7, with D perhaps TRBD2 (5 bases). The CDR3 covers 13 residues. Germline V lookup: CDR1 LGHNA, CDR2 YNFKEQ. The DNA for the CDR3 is TGTGCCAGCAACCAAGTGAGAGGGTCCGAGCAGTACTTC. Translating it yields CASNQVRGSEQYF.

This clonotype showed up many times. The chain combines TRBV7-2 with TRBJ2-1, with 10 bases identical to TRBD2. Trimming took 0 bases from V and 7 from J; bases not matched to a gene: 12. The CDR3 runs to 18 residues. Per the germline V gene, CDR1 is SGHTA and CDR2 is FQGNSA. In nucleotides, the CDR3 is TGTGCCAGCAGCTTAGCGCAGGTGACTAGCGGGTTAGGGAATGAGCAGTTCTTC. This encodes CASSLAQVTSGLGNEQFF.

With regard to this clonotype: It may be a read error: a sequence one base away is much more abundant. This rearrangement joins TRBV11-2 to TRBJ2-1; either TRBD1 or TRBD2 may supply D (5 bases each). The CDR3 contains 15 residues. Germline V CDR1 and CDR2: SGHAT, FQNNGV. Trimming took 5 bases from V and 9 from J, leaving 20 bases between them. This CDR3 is CASSRDTGPFSEQFF. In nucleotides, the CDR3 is TGTGCCAGCAGCCGCGATACGGGACCTTTCAGTGAGCAGTTCTTC.

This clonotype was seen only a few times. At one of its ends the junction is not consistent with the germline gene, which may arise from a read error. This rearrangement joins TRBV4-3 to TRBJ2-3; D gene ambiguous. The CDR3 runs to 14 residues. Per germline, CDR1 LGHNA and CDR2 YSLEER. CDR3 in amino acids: CANSQGRHTDTQYF. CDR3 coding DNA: TGCGCCAACAGCCAAGGAAGACACACAGATACGCAGTATTTT.